This T cell receptor (beta chain) appears in the sequencing data of a study of CD8 T cells in Susac syndrome. Included as multiple sclerosis controls were treatment-naive patients who had stable or active relapsing-remitting disease. Negative isolation was applied to CD8+ and CD4+ T cells, and FACS enrichment was applied to TEMRA cells. Random hexamers were used to reverse transcribe an amount of about 0.5 to 1 ug RNA. The method of amplification for TCR beta CDR3 was immunoSEQ multiplex PCR, covering 54 Vbeta and 13 Jbeta. One entry per CDR3 protein results from TCRdb running MiXCR on the immunoSEQ multiplex PCR reads. The sample contains 200,000 or so distinct CDR3 sequences, more than 90% of which appear only once. Germline loops: CDR1 SEHNR, CDR2 FQNEAQ (reference sequence). The CDR3 contains 13 residues. V dropped 6 bases and J dropped 6 bases, with 13 bases sitting between them. Study results and limitations: Acknowledgment was made by the study that its TCR sequencing and HLA analysis involved a relatively small number of individuals.

This clonotype appeared once. Its antigen is unknown. This chain links TRBV7-9 with TRBJ2-3, with D possibly being TRBD1 (6 bases). The TCR originated in a human donor with multiple sclerosis. Sequencing was performed on CD4+ T cells from PBMCs. CDR3 loop: CASSRGQSDTQYF. For the CDR3, the DNA is TGTGCCAGCAGTAGAGGACAGTCGGATACGCAGTATTTT.